The rows below give T cell receptor beta chains drawn from one sample of a study of graft-versus-host responses after intestinal transplantation. Sequencing was performed with immunoSEQ multiplex PCR; in TCRdb, only in-frame clones are kept and a portion is missing. The sample includes fewer than 110,000 clones, roughly 87% of them seen just once. These receptors have no identified antigens. The sample here was unstimulated CD4+ T cells sorted from spleen or lymph node cells, taken before transplant. These receptors were obtained from a human donor who was the organ donor for an intestinal transplant. Each CDR3 is given without its conserved first and last residue. A row's size may be missing; if present it is once, few, many or a size class.

V,size,J,CDR3
TRBV7-3,once,-,ASSLLAGSPSYEQY
TRBV7-9,-,TRBJ2-1,ARFSGVCYNEQF
TRBV11-2,-,TRBJ2-7,ASSWYERSYEQY
TRBV10-3,-,TRBJ2-3,AIGDNTDTQY
TRBV5-1,-,TRBJ1-6,ASSSTGDNSPLH
TRBV19,-,TRBJ2-3,ASSIAWTSGADTQY
TRBV7-9,-,TRBJ2-1,ASSPSRDRRYNEQF
TRBV7-2,once,TRBJ1-1,ASSFGQGGAF
TRBV11-2,-,TRBJ2-3,ASSSPMGSGSLTDTQY
TRBV27,once,TRBJ2-1,ASSFPLGTSVNEQF
TRBV7-2,-,TRBJ2-3,ASSLDSGGATDTQY
TRBV5-5,-,TRBJ2-2,ASSLAELAASPGELF
TRBV14,-,TRBJ2-3,ASSATKARRTDTQY
TRBV5-1,-,TRBJ1-2,ASSQPGQLSGYT
TRBV19,-,TRBJ2-3,ASSIVGTDTQY
TRBV4-1,-,TRBJ2-2,ASSRSPPGQGIIGELF
TRBV6-1,-,TRBJ1-1,AGSGTVNTEAF
TRBV6-1,-,TRBJ2-5,ASSEATAARETQY
TRBV4-2,once,TRBJ1-2,ASSQGVTGGRNYGYT
TRBV2,-,TRBJ1-6,ASSEQGAGAPLH
TRBV5-1,-,TRBJ2-1,ASTPLSVVLTYNEQF
TRBV27,-,TRBJ1-6,ASSRTGLTNSPLH
TRBV6-1,once,TRBJ2-1,ASSEASGTGNEQF
TRBV5-8,-,TRBJ1-5,ASSLDGTVRKNQPQH
TRBV6-6,-,TRBJ1-3,ASSPHSTAGNTIY
TRBV11-3,-,TRBJ1-1,ASSSGWTGGTEAF
TRBV25-1,-,TRBJ2-2,ASSGIAHTGELF
TRBV7-2,-,TRBJ2-7,ASSLYPGSYEQY
TRBV18,-,TRBJ2-7,ASSPGLAGSYEQY
TRBV30,-,TRBJ1-2,AWTPDSNYGYT
TRBV6-1,few,TRBJ2-6,ASSEDGGAGANVLT
TRBV7-7,-,TRBJ2-5,ASSLSQAQETQY
TRBV10-3,-,TRBJ1-6,AISDGSNNSPLH
TRBV4-1,-,TRBJ1-3,ASSQVRQGAGNTIY
TRBV2,-,TRBJ1-6,AMTGTGVSPLH
TRBV7-2,once,TRBJ2-5,ASSLAHSGGQETQY
TRBV7-9,-,TRBJ2-2,ASSDRGLHSQNTGELF
TRBV5-1,-,TRBJ1-5,ASSLAGNQPQH
TRBV11-3,-,TRBJ2-6,ASSLGDSSGANVLT
TRBV5-5,-,TRBJ2-7,ASSFGGYTYEQY
TRBV6-1,-,TRBJ2-3,ASKRGQTDTQY
TRBV19,-,TRBJ1-2,ASARDRGHSYGYT
TRBV27,-,TRBJ1-1,ASSSQGSGAF
TRBV5-4,-,TRBJ2-1,ASSLGISGGVRPYNEQF
TRBV27,-,TRBJ2-1,ASSPGLASYNEQF
TRBV29-1,-,TRBJ2-5,SVISGGPGETQY
TRBV6-1,-,TRBJ1-2,ASSPRDYYGYT
TRBV29-1,-,TRBJ2-1,SGNRDSSYNEQF
TRBV5-1,once,TRBJ2-1,ASSLFRLIDEQF
TRBV7-2,-,TRBJ2-5,ASSFTRAGLQETQY
TRBV7-2,-,TRBJ1-6,ASSLGGGSSNSPLH
TRBV7-3,-,TRBJ1-1,ASSTKPGANTEAF
TRBV6-6,few,TRBJ1-4,ASSSIGTRGEKLF
TRBV6-6,-,TRBJ1-3,ASSYSRGRNTIY
TRBV7-9,-,TRBJ1-1,ASSLGGEAF